These 11 T cell receptor beta chains originate from one sample sequenced in a study of CD8 T cells in Susac syndrome. RNA in amounts of roughly 0.45 to 1 ug was reverse transcribed with random hexamers. TCRdb recomputed calls from the immunoSEQ multiplex PCR reads with MiXCR, one row per CDR3 protein. The repertoire holds some 220,000 distinct CDR3 sequences, around 95% seen once, with 0.085% to 0.1% in the top ten. The specimen sequenced was CD4+ T cells from PBMCs. Receptors originate from a human donor with multiple sclerosis.

This rearrangement joins TRBV27 to TRBJ2-3; maybe TRBD1 (6 bases). The CDR3 runs 16 residues. The V and J ends lost 9 bases and 5 bases respectively, with 24 bases between them. Germline V gene data show CDR1 as MNHEY and CDR2 as SMNVEV (reference sequence). The CDR3 is CASRNGRGDSQDTQYF. The DNA for the CDR3 is TGTGCCAGTAGGAACGGCAGGGGTGATTCGCAAGATACGCAGTATTTT.

V is TRBV27 and J is TRBJ2-3; D unclear. The CDR3 is made up of 12 amino acids. V lost 4 bases, J lost 6 bases, and 8 bases lay in between. Germline assignment: CDR1 MNHEY and CDR2 SMNVEV (reference sequence). CDR3 sequence (DNA): TGTGCCAGCAGTTGGACCGGGGATACGCAGTATTTT. The encoded protein is CASSWTGDTQYF.

This chain uses TRBV30 with TRBJ1-2, with 9 bases aligning to TRBD1. The germline V gene has CDR1 GTSNPN and CDR2 SVGIG (reference sequence). The CDR3 runs 14 residues. V was pared by 2 bases and J by 0 bases, with 1 base of the junction left unmatched. The DNA of the CDR3 is TGTGCCTGGAGTCGGGACAGGGCTAACTATGGCTACACCTTC. Translation: CAWSRDRANYGYTF.

The chain joins TRBV20-1 to TRBJ1-1; D might be TRBD1 (5 bases). There are 15 residues in the CDR3. V was shortened by 1 base and J by 4 bases, with 16 bases between the two germline ends. Looked up from germline, CDR1 is DFQATT and CDR2 is SNEGSKA (reference sequence). The CDR3 sequence: CSARARERKVTEAFF. In nucleotides, the CDR3 is TGCAGTGCTAGAGCCAGGGAGCGTAAGGTCACTGAAGCTTTCTTT.

The rearrangement uses TRBV20-1 and TRBJ2-7; TRBD2 matches at 11 bases. Germline CDR1 reads DFQATT; CDR2 reads SNEGSKA (reference sequence). This CDR3 is 15 amino acids long. V lost 0 bases and J lost 3; bases outside the gene matches: 4. CDR3 DNA sequence: TGCAGTGCTAGAGATGGGACTAGCGGATACTACGAGCAGTACTTC. Amino acids: CSARDGTSGYYEQYF.

V and J are TRBV29-1 and TRBJ1-1; perhaps TRBD1 as D (6 bases). CDR1 and CDR2 (germline): SQVTM, ANQGSEA. This CDR3 region has 11 residues. Trimming took 4 bases from V and 10 from J, leaving 13 bases between them. Here the CDR3 DNA reads TGCAGCGTTGGGAGATCGGGGGCAGCTTTCTTT. It encodes CSVGRSGAAFF.

The J gene is TRBJ2-5, the V gene TRBV12-3 or TRBV12-4; D is unresolved. This CDR3 region has 16 residues. Trimming shortened V by 5 bases and J by 5 bases, and 21 bases separated the two germline ends. CDR3 protein: CASSLLLGRTAETQYF. CDR3 in DNA: TGTGCCAGCAGTCTCCTTCTAGGACGTACTGCTGAGACCCAGTACTTC.

V and J are TRBV29-1 and TRBJ2-5, with TRBD2 identical over 7 bases. Germline CDR1 reads SQVTM; CDR2 reads ANQGSEA. V shed 1 base, J shed 5 bases, and the junction held 4 bases outside the gene matches. The CDR3 has 13 amino acids. The CDR3 protein is CSVEGAGRETQYF. The CDR3 nucleotides are TGCAGCGTTGAAGGGGCCGGGAGGGAGACCCAGTACTTC.

The CDR3 sequence: CATQGHPNTEAFF. CDR3 bases: TGTGCCACCCAGGGACACCCGAACACTGAAGCTTTCTTT. The rearrangement links TRBV6-6 to TRBJ1-1; D possibly corresponds to TRBD1 (6 bases). CDR3 length equals 13 residues. CDR1 MNHNY and CDR2 SVGAGI come from the germline V gene (reference sequence). With 10 bases removed from V and 1 base from J, the gap between germline ends came to 13 bases.

The chain has TRBV28 and TRBJ2-5, with a possible D match to TRBD2 (6 bases). With 9 bases removed from V and 1 base from J, the gap between germline ends came to 12 bases. The CDR3 covers 13 residues. Germline lookup yields CDR1 MDHEN and CDR2 SYDVKM. The CDR3 DNA reads TGTGCCAGACCCGGGGGTTCCCAAGAGACCCAGTACTTC. It yields the protein CARPGGSQETQYF.

This chain joins TRBV10-3 and TRBJ2-7; D call uncertain. CDR1 ENHRY and CDR2 SYGVKD come from the germline V gene. Trimming shortened V by 5 bases and J by 12 bases, and 20 bases separated the two germline ends. This CDR3 contains 13 residues. CDR3 sequence (DNA): TGTGCCATCAGTCCCCAACCGGACGCGGAAGTGTACTTC. It is translated as CAISPQPDAEVYF.